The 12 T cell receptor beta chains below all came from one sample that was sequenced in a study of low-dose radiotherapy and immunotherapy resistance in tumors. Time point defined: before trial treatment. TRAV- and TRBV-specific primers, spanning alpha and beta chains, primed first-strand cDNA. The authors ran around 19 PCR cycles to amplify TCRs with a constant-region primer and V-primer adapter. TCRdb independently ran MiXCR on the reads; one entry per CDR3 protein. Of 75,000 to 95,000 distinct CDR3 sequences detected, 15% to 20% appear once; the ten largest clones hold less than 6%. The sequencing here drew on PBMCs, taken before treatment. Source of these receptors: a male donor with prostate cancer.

In DNA form, the CDR3 reads TGTGCCAGCAGCAGGACTAGCGGGGATATCAATGAGCAGTTCTTC. Translating gives CASSRTSGDINEQFF. The genes are TRBV5-4 and TRBJ2-1, with 12 positions matching TRBD2. V was clipped by 4 bases and J by 6 bases; unmatched bases: 5. The CDR3 is 15 residues long. Germline V gives CDR1 SGHNT, CDR2 YYREEE (reference sequence).

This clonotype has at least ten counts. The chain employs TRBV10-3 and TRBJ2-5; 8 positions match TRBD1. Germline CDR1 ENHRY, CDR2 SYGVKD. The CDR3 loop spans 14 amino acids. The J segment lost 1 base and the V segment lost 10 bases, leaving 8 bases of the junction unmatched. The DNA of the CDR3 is TGTGCCACCGGGACAGGAGCACGCCAAGAGACCCAGTACTTC. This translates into CATGTGARQETQYF.

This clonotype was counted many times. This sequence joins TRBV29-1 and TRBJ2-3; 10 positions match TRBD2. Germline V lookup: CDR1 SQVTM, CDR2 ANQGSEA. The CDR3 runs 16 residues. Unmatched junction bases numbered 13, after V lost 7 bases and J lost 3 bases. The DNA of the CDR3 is TGCAGCGCGAGCGGACTAGCGGAGATTAAGACAGATACGCAGTATTTT. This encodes CSASGLAEIKTDTQYF.

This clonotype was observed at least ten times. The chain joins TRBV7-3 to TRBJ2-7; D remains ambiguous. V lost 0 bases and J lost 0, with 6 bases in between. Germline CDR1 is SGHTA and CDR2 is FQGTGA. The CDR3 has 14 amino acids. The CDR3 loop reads CASSLTAGSYEQYF. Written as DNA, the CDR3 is TGTGCCAGCAGCTTAACTGCAGGCTCCTACGAGCAGTACTTC. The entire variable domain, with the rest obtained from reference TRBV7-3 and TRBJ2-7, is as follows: GAGVSQTPSNKVTEKGKYVELRCDPISGHTALYWYRQSLGQGPEFLIYFQGTGAADDSGLPNDRFFAVRPEGSVSTLKIQRTERGDSAVYLCASSLTAGSYEQYFGPGTRLTVT.

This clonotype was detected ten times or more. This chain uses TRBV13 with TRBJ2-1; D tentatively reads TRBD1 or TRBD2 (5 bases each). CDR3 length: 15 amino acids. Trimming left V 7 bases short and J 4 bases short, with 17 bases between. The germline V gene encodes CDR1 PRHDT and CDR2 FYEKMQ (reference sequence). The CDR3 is CASTRGSKHYNEQFF. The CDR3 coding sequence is TGTGCCAGCACCCGGGGCTCAAAACATTACAATGAGCAGTTCTTC.

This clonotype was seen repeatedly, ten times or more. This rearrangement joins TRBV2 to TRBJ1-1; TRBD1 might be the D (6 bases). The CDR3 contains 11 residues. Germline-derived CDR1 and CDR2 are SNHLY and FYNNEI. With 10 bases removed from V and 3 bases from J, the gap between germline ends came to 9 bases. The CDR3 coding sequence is TGTGCCACCACAGGGTACACTGAAGCTTTCTTT. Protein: CATTGYTEAFF.

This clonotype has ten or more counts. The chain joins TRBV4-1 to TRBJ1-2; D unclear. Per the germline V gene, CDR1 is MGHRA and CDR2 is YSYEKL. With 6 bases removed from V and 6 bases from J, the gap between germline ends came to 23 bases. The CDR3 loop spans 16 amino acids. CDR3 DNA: TGCGCCAGCAGTCTGTCCCCCGTTTTGGTCCTCGATGGCTACACCTTC. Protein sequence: CASSLSPVLVLDGYTF.

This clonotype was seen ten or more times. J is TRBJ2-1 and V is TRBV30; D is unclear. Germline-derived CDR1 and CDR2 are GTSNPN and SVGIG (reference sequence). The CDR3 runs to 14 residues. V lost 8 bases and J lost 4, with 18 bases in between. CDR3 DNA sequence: TGTGCCCACCGGTACCCTGGCTCTTACAATGAGCAGTTCTTC. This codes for CAHRYPGSYNEQFF. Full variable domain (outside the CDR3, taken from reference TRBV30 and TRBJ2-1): SQTIHQWPATLVQPVGSPLSLECTVEGTSNPNLYWYRQAAGRGLQLLFYSVGIGQISSEVPQNLSASRPQDRQFILSSKKLLLSDSGFYLCAHRYPGSYNEQFFGPGTRLTVL.

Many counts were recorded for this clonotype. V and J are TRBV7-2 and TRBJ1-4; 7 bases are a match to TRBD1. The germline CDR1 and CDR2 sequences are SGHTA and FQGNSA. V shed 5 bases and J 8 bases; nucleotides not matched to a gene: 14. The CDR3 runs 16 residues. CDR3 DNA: TGTGCCAGCAGCGACCCTTGGGAGGGGGCGAGGGAAAAACTGTTTTTT. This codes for CASSDPWEGAREKLFF.

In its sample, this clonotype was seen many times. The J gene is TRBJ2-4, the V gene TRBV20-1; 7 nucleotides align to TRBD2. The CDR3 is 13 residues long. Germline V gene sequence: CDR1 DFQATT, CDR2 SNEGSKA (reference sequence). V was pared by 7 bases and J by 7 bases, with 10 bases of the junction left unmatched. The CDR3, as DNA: TGCAGTGGTGGGGCGGGAGTTGATAACATTCAGTACTTC. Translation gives CSGGAGVDNIQYF.

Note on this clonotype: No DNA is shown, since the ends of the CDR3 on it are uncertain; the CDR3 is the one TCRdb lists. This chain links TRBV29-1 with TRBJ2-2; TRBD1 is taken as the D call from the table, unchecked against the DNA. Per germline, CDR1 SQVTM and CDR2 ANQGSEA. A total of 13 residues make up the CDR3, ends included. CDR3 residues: CSVRAGTGELFFF.

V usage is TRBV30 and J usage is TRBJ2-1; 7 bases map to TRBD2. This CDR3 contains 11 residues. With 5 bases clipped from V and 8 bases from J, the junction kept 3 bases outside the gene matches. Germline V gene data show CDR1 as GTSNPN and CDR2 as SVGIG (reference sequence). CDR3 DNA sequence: TGTGCCTGGGCCGGACTAGATGAGCAGTTCTTC. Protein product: CAWAGLDEQFF.